The 23 T cell receptor beta chains below all came from one sample that was sequenced in a study of shared clonotypes between healthy human individuals. The table came from immunoSEQ multiplex PCR; TCRdb's copy has only in-frame clones and leaves some out. This table holds about 1.5 million clones, nearly 99% found once. Sequencing input: naive CD4+ T cells sorted from blood. Subset described: CD45RA+ positively selected. These receptors were taken from a man aged 30-40 years in good health.

About this clone: Other DNA sequences of this sample code for an identical CDR3. The V gene is TRBV18, the J gene TRBJ2-1; D gene uncertain. The germline V gene has CDR1 KGHSH and CDR2 LQKENI. Trimming stripped 2 bases from V and 10 bases from J, with 9 bases between. CDR3 length equals 12 residues. In DNA form, the CDR3 reads TGTGCCAGCTCACCAAGTGGTGGGGAGCAGTTCTTC. The encoded protein is CASSPSGGEQFF.

The chain has TRBV28 and TRBJ2-7; TRBD1 aligns across 7 bases. The CDR3 extends over 16 amino acids. Per germline, CDR1 MDHEN and CDR2 SYDVKM. With V trimmed by 7 bases and J by 2 bases, 14 bases remained unmatched. CDR3 in amino acids: CASTGPGYRGPYEQYF. As DNA, the CDR3 is TGTGCCAGCACTGGTCCGGGGTACAGGGGACCCTACGAGCAGTACTTC.

The rearrangement uses TRBV5-1 and TRBJ2-3; D is uncertain. Trimming took 0 bases from V and 4 from J, leaving 9 bases between them. The CDR3 length is 14 residues. Germline assignment: CDR1 SGHRS and CDR2 YFSETQ. The CDR3 DNA is TGCGCCAGCAGCTTGGCAGACCCCGCAGATACGCAGTATTTT. Residues: CASSLADPADTQYF.

The chain carries TRBV6-5 and TRBJ2-1; unclear D gene. Germline V gene lookup returns CDR1 MNHEY and CDR2 SVGAGI. CDR3 length: 15 residues. Trimming cost V 1 base and J 5 bases, with 12 bases left between them. CDR3 loop: CASSYLPSRNNEQFF. The DNA of the CDR3 is TGTGCCAGCAGTTACTTACCCAGCAGAAACAATGAGCAGTTCTTC.

The gene calls are TRBV29-1 and TRBJ2-7, with 8 positions matching TRBD2. With 6 bases clipped from V and 7 bases from J, the junction kept 11 bases outside the gene matches. This CDR3 comprises 13 residues. Germline V gene data show CDR1 as SQVTM and CDR2 as ANQGSEA. CDR3 sequence (DNA): TGCAGCGTGGGACTAACGGGAGGGGGAGAGCAGTACTTC. Translated, it gives CSVGLTGGGEQYF.

The J gene is TRBJ2-2, the V gene TRBV5-4; 8 bases are shared with TRBD2. Germline-derived CDR1 and CDR2 are SGHNT and YYREEE (reference sequence). The length of the CDR3 is 13 residues. The V and J ends lost 4 bases and 6 bases, in that order; junction bases with no gene match: 2. CDR3 coding DNA: TGTGCCAGCAGCCCGGGGGGGGCCGGGGAGCTGTTTTTT. The encoded protein is CASSPGGAGELFF.

With regard to this clone: This same CDR3 is encoded by further DNA sequences in the sample. The chain combines TRBV5-1 with TRBJ2-7, with a possible D match to TRBD1 (6 bases). V lost 0 bases to trimming and J lost 3 bases, with 13 bases between them. This CDR3 comprises 15 residues. Germline CDR1 SGHRS, CDR2 YFSETQ. CDR3 in DNA: TGCGCCAGCAGCTTGGGGCCAGGGGTAGTCTACGAGCAGTACTTC. This gives the protein CASSLGPGVVYEQYF.

This chain uses TRBV27 with TRBJ2-7, with 7 bases matching TRBD1. Germline V gives CDR1 MNHEY, CDR2 SMNVEV (reference sequence). The CDR3 length is 13 residues. Losses at the gene ends were 6 bases for V and 4 bases for J; bases not matched to a gene: 6. The CDR3 loop reads CASSRMTGYEQYF. The CDR3, as DNA: TGTGCCAGCAGCCGAATGACAGGGTACGAGCAGTACTTC.

The chain carries TRBV25-1 and TRBJ2-3, with TRBD2 matching 10 bases. The V gene's germline CDR1 is MGHDK and CDR2 SYGVNS. The CDR3 length is 17 residues. With V trimmed by 1 base and J by 4 bases, 8 bases remained unmatched. Here the CDR3 reads CASSESSGRPKADTQYF. The CDR3 DNA follows: TGTGCCAGCAGTGAATCTAGCGGGAGACCTAAAGCAGATACGCAGTATTTT.

The chain has TRBV5-6 and TRBJ2-7; a weak D match, TRBD1 (6 bases). The CDR3 consists of 15 residues. CDR1 is SGHDT, CDR2 YYEEEE, per germline. V lost 4 bases, J lost 2 bases, and 16 bases lay in between. The CDR3 coding sequence is TGTGCCAGCAGCGACTCGACAGGTTACCCCTACGAGCAGTACTTC. Translating gives CASSDSTGYPYEQYF.

The chain employs TRBV11-1 and TRBJ2-4; D perhaps matches TRBD1 (8 bases). The CDR3 has 15 residues. Between the trimmed V and J ends, which lost 3 bases and 4 bases, there was a span of 13 bases. CDR1 is SGHAT and CDR2 is FQDESV in the germline V gene (reference sequence). As DNA, the CDR3 is TGTGCCAGCAGCTTGGGGGGGACAGGAAAAAACATTCAGTACTTC. Its translation: CASSLGGTGKNIQYF.

This chain connects TRBV5-1 to TRBJ2-1; no definite D call. Germline V gene sequence: CDR1 SGHRS, CDR2 YFSETQ. The CDR3 has 15 amino acids. V dropped 5 bases and J dropped 0 bases, with 12 bases sitting between them. The CDR3 sequence: CASRLDESSYNEQFF. CDR3 DNA sequence: TGCGCCAGCAGATTAGACGAAAGCTCCTACAATGAGCAGTTCTTC.

V and J are TRBV7-9 and TRBJ1-4; D is ambiguous. With 4 bases removed from V and 3 bases from J, the gap between germline ends came to 6 bases. This CDR3 comprises 13 residues. Per the germline V gene, CDR1 is SEHNR and CDR2 is FQNEAQ (reference sequence). This chain's CDR3 is CASSYRANEKLFF. CDR3 sequence (DNA): TGTGCCAGCAGCTACCGGGCTAATGAAAAACTGTTTTTT. The full variable domain, its missing parts supplied by reference TRBV7-9 and TRBJ1-4, is DTGVSQNPRHKITKRGQNVTFRCDPISEHNRLYWYRQTLGQGPEFLTYFQNEAQLEKSRLLSDRFSAERPKGSFSTLEIQRTEQGDSAMYLCASSYRANEKLFFGSGTQLSVL.

The chain joins TRBV9 to TRBJ2-3; TRBD2 aligns across 7 bases. The CDR3 has 15 residues. The V gene's germline CDR1 is SGDLS and CDR2 YYNGEE. The trim removed 3 bases at V and 5 bases at J, leaving 9 bases unmatched. DNA of the CDR3: TGTGCCAGCAGCGAGAGAGCGGGGCCCTTAGATACGCAGTATTTT. Translation: CASSERAGPLDTQYF.

V usage is TRBV18 and J usage is TRBJ2-6, with no clear D. Germline values: CDR1 KGHSH, CDR2 LQKENI. V dropped 4 bases and J dropped 0 bases, with 13 bases sitting between them. This CDR3 region has 17 residues. CDR3 protein: CASSLMDASSGANVLTF. CDR3 coding DNA: TGTGCCAGCTCACTAATGGACGCTTCCTCTGGGGCCAACGTCCTGACTTTC.

This chain connects TRBV29-1 to TRBJ2-7, with 8 bases aligning to TRBD2. The V segment lost 7 bases and the J segment 6 bases; nucleotides outside the gene matches: 23. Germline-derived CDR1 and CDR2 are SQVTM and ANQGSEA. The CDR3 runs 17 residues. The DNA for the CDR3 is TGCAGCGCGCAGGGGACTAGAGGACTCGATTTTCGATCCGAGCAGTACTTC. Encoded protein: CSAQGTRGLDFRSEQYF.

This clone was detected only once. This rearrangement joins TRBV10-2 to TRBJ2-5; 10 nucleotides match TRBD2. Germline CDR1 and CDR2: WSHSY and SAAADI. V shed 5 bases and J 2 bases; nucleotides not matched to a gene: 5. The CDR3 contains 15 residues. CDR3: CASSSSTSGQETQYF. CDR3 nucleotides: TGCGCCAGCAGTTCCTCGACTAGCGGGCAAGAGACCCAGTACTTC.

The chain is built from TRBV10-3 and TRBJ1-2; 8 nucleotides line up with TRBD1. CDR1 and CDR2 (germline): ENHRY, SYGVKD. The length of the CDR3 is 14 residues. J lost 5 bases, V lost 4 bases, and 6 bases had no gene match. In DNA form, the CDR3 reads TGTGCCATCAGTGTACCGGGACAGGTTTATGGCTACACCTTC. Its translation is CAISVPGQVYGYTF.

This clone is a singleton in its sample. This sequence joins TRBV27 and TRBJ2-3; TRBD2 aligns across 7 bases. V shed 7 bases, J shed 0 bases, and the junction held 4 bases outside the gene matches. The germline V gene has CDR1 MNHEY and CDR2 SMNVEV (reference sequence). This CDR3 comprises 14 residues. CDR3 in DNA: TGTGCCAGCAAACTAGCGACTAGCACAGATACGCAGTATTTT. Amino acids: CASKLATSTDTQYF.

This sequence joins TRBV21-1 and TRBJ1-4; TRBD1 is taken as the D call from the table, unchecked against the DNA. TRBV21-1 counts as a pseudogene. The CDR3 runs 20 residues. CDR3 region: CASSKMSGARFRGTNEKLFF. For the CDR3, the DNA is TGTGCCAGCAGCAAAATGAGTGGGGCGCGGTTCAGGGGAACTAATGAAAAACTGTTTTTT.

A single count supports this clone. The rearrangement links TRBV2 to TRBJ2-7, with D possibly TRBD2 on 6 matching bases. The CDR3 covers 12 residues. Trimming took off 4 bases at V and 3 bases at J, with 7 bases between the two ends. Per the germline V gene, CDR1 is SNHLY and CDR2 is FYNNEI. The CDR3 loop is CASSVSGYEQYF. DNA for the CDR3: TGTGCCAGCAGTGTTAGCGGCTACGAGCAGTACTTC.

The rearrangement uses TRBV19 and TRBJ2-1; 8 bases line up with TRBD1. The J segment lost 0 bases and the V segment lost 1 base, leaving 5 bases of the junction unmatched. CDR3 length equals 17 residues. Germline values: CDR1 LNHDA, CDR2 SQIVND (reference sequence). DNA for the CDR3: TGTGCCAGTAGTATAGTTACAGGGGGGAGCTCCTACAATGAGCAGTTCTTC. Its translation is CASSIVTGGSSYNEQFF.

This rearrangement joins TRBV7-9 to TRBJ2-7; D not certain. CDR3 size: 14 residues. V was shortened by 3 bases and J by 6 bases, with 15 bases between the two germline ends. CDR1 is SEHNR, CDR2 FQNEAQ, per germline (reference sequence). DNA of the CDR3: TGTGCCAGCAGCTTCCCCGGGCCCACTATCGAGCAGTACTTC. Its protein product is CASSFPGPTIEQYF. The full variable domain, with the rest looked up from reference TRBV7-9 and TRBJ2-7, is DTGVSQNPRHKITKRGQNVTFRCDPISEHNRLYWYRQTLGQGPEFLTYFQNEAQLEKSRLLSDRFSAERPKGSFSTLEIQRTEQGDSAMYLCASSFPGPTIEQYFGPGTRLTVT.